Below are 18 T cell receptor beta chains sequenced from a single sample in a study of vaccination effects on CD4 cells after COVID-19. Measured with immunoSEQ multiplex PCR; TCRdb has only the in-frame clones, and not every one. The sample comprises about 61,000 clones, roughly 79% of which are singletons, and less than 3% rests with the top ten. Their antigens are not known. Before any sequencing was done, the ViraFEST assay used viral peptide pools to expand antigen-specific CD4+ T cells. Researchers isolated CD4+ T cells once 9 to 11 days of culture had elapsed. This specimen was CD4+ T cells from PBMCs cultured with HCoV-229E spike peptides, taken before COVID-19 vaccination. The receptors originated from a human donor who received a COVID-19 vaccine.

In DNA form, the CDR3 reads TGTGCCAGCAGCAAGGGGGGGGCGAGGTATGGCTACACCTTC. Amino acids: CASSKGGARYGYTF. The V and J genes are TRBV21-1 and TRBJ1-2. TRBV21-1 is a recognized pseudogene. The CDR3 length is 14 residues.

V is TRBV5-1 and J is TRBJ1-2; D unclear. This CDR3 spans 13 amino acids. The germline gives CDR1 SGHRS, CDR2 YFSETQ. V was shortened by 0 bases and J by 5 bases, with 8 bases between the two germline ends. As DNA, the CDR3 is TGCGCCAGCAGCTTGGGAGACCTATATGGCTACACCTTC. Protein: CASSLGDLYGYTF.

The chain links TRBV5-8 to TRBJ2-7; D uncertain. V lost 2 bases and J lost 3, with 9 bases in between. The CDR3 totals 13 residues. Germline loops: CDR1 SGHTS, CDR2 YDEGEE. The CDR3 DNA reads as TGTGCCAGCAGCTTATTCCCCAACTACGAGCAGTACGTC. Translation gives CASSLFPNYEQYV.

This chain uses TRBV2 with TRBJ2-5; 8 nucleotides align to TRBD1. After removal of 6 bases from V and 2 bases from J, the junction contained 8 bases not matched to a gene. The CDR3 has 15 amino acids. Germline V gene data show CDR1 as SNHLY and CDR2 as FYNNEI. CDR3 nucleotide sequence: TGTGCCAGCAGAGCTCCGGGACAGGCACAAGAGACCCAGTACTTC. Protein: CASRAPGQAQETQYF.

In nucleotides, the CDR3 is TGTGCCAGCAGTTCCCCCGGGACAGTTACAACTAATGAAAAACTGTTTTTT. Residues: CASSSPGTVTTNEKLFF. V is TRBV28 and J is TRBJ1-4, with 7 bases aligning to TRBD1. Germline loops: CDR1 MDHEN, CDR2 SYDVKM. There are 17 residues in the CDR3. The V segment lost 4 bases and the J segment 0 bases; nucleotides outside the gene matches: 8. Drawing the rest from reference TRBV28 and TRBJ1-4, the complete variable domain is DVKVTQSSRYLVKRTGEKVFLECVQDMDHENMFWYRQDPGLGLRLIYFSYDVKMKEKGDIPEGYSVSREKKERFSLILESASTNQTSMYLCASSSPGTVTTNEKLFFGSGTQLSVL.

The chain is built from TRBV7-2 and TRBJ2-3, with 8 bases lining up with TRBD2. V was clipped by 2 bases and J by 6 bases; unmatched bases: 7. Germline V gene data show CDR1 as SGHTA and CDR2 as FQGNSA. The CDR3 sequence is 15 residues long. This chain's CDR3 is CASSLQSGGEDTQYF. Here the CDR3 DNA reads TGTGCCAGCAGCTTACAAAGCGGGGGAGAGGATACGCAGTATTTT.

This chain uses TRBV2 with TRBJ1-2; weak D call: TRBD1 (5 bases). V was cut by 7 bases and J by 6 bases, with 15 bases left in between. The CDR3 is 13 amino acids. Germline V gene lookup returns CDR1 SNHLY and CDR2 FYNNEI. CDR3 nucleotides: TGTGCCAGCACCCCAGGGAGGGAGGATGGCTACACCTTC. Its translation is CASTPGREDGYTF.

This sequence joins TRBV7-3 and TRBJ2-5, with a tentative D call TRBD1 (5 bases). Per germline, CDR1 SGHTA and CDR2 FQGTGA. The CDR3 is 15 amino acids. V was cut by 0 bases and J by 4 bases, with 12 bases left in between. CDR3 DNA sequence: TGTGCCAGCAGCTTAACCCCGAGCAGGGCAGAGACCCAGTACTTC. Its translation: CASSLTPSRAETQYF.

This clone has only a few counts. The chain combines TRBV7-9 with TRBJ1-5; 8 nucleotides match TRBD1. The germline gives CDR1 SEHNR, CDR2 FQNEAQ (reference sequence). The CDR3 consists of 15 residues. Trimming removed 1 base from V and 9 bases from J; junction bases left unmatched: 8. CDR3 DNA sequence: TGTGCCAGCAGCTTAGTCGAGACAGGGGTTGGGCCCCAGCATTTT. Translating gives CASSLVETGVGPQHF.

There are a few counts of this clone. V is TRBV2 and J is TRBJ2-2; 10 positions agree with TRBD1. Germline-derived CDR1 and CDR2 are SNHLY and FYNNEI. This CDR3 contains 16 residues. With V trimmed by 3 bases and J by 4 bases, 5 bases remained unmatched. The CDR3 here is CASSEGGTGVTGELFF. The CDR3 DNA reads TGTGCCAGCAGTGAGGGGGGGACAGGGGTCACCGGGGAGCTGTTTTTT.

CDR3 coding DNA: TGTGCCAGCAGTCCGGTGGGTAGCGTCGTAGATACGCAGTATTTT. Its protein is CASSPVGSVVDTQYF. The chain couples TRBV6-2 or TRBV6-3 to TRBJ2-3; the D gene is possibly TRBD2 (5 bases). The CDR3 runs to 15 residues. CDR1 is MNHEY, CDR2 SVGEGT, per germline. V lost 5 bases and J 5 bases, leaving 17 bases between the germline ends.

This clone was seen only a few times. This chain connects TRBV7-2 to TRBJ1-2; 7 bases map to TRBD1. Germline V CDR1 and CDR2: SGHTA, FQGNSA. This CDR3 region has 16 residues. J was trimmed by 5 bases and V by 4 bases; bases with no gene match: 13. The CDR3 sequence is CASSSSGGTVLYGYTF. The CDR3 DNA sequence: TGTGCCAGCAGCTCCTCTGGAGGGACAGTACTTTATGGCTACACCTTC.

This rearrangement joins TRBV7-9 to TRBJ1-2; no clear D. The CDR3 loop spans 13 amino acids. Deletions cut 6 bases from V and 2 bases from J, with 10 bases between. Germline V gives CDR1 SEHNR, CDR2 FQNEAQ (reference sequence). The CDR3 here is CASSLTVNYGYTF. The CDR3 DNA follows: TGTGCCAGCAGTTTGACCGTGAACTATGGCTACACCTTC. Filled out from reference TRBV7-9 and TRBJ1-2, the complete variable domain reads DTGVSQNPRHKITKRGQNVTFRCDPISEHNRLYWYRQTLGQGPEFLTYFQNEAQLEKSRLLSDRFSAERPKGSFSTLEIQRTEQGDSAMYLCASSLTVNYGYTFGSGTRLTVV.

CDR3 loop: CASSLTQGWIRTEAFF. The CDR3 DNA reads as TGCGCCAGCAGCTTGACTCAGGGGTGGATAAGGACTGAAGCTTTCTTT. The gene calls are TRBV5-1 and TRBJ1-1, with a weak D call TRBD1 (6 bases). This CDR3 is built from 16 residues. V was shortened by 1 base and J by 5 bases, with 18 bases between the two germline ends. Germline V lookup: CDR1 SGHRS, CDR2 YFSETQ.

The rearrangement links TRBV5-1 to TRBJ2-5; 10 nucleotides agree with TRBD2. In germline, CDR1 is SGHRS, CDR2 YFSETQ. V dropped 0 bases and J dropped 1; count of bases not matched to a gene: 3. This CDR3 contains 16 residues. The DNA of the CDR3 is TGCGCCAGCAGCTTGGCCCCTAGCGGGGGCCAAGAGACCCAGTACTTC. The encoded protein is CASSLAPSGGQETQYF.

This clone has only a few counts. The chain joins TRBV24-1 to TRBJ2-3; D not certain. CDR3 length equals 13 residues. Germline-derived CDR1 and CDR2 are KGHDR and SFDVKD. V was cut by 3 bases and J by 6 bases, with 9 bases left in between. The CDR3 loop is CATSDPTPDTQYF. CDR3 bases: TGTGCCACCAGTGATCCAACTCCGGATACGCAGTATTTT.

This chain links TRBV5-1 with TRBJ2-1; D is uncertain. The ends were cut back, 3 bases at V and 0 bases at J, with 13 bases in the middle. The V gene's germline CDR1 is SGHRS and CDR2 YFSETQ. The CDR3 runs to 16 residues. In DNA, the CDR3 is TGCGCCAGCAGCTCCGAAGCGAAGAGCTCCTACAATGAGCAGTTCTTC. This encodes CASSSEAKSSYNEQFF.

The rearrangement joins TRBV5-8 to TRBJ1-5; 8 positions agree with TRBD1. Per germline, CDR1 SGHTS and CDR2 YDEGEE. CDR3 length: 13 amino acids. V lost 3 bases, J lost 7 bases, and 3 bases stayed unmatched. The CDR3 reads CASSYRGNQPQHF. As DNA, the CDR3 is TGTGCCAGCAGCTACAGGGGGAACCAGCCCCAGCATTTT.